The clone carrying this T cell receptor beta chain was counted a few times. Its target is unknown. This sample was taken from a study of cytomegalovirus exposure and HLA in healthy donors. Points from the study as a whole: TRBV6-2, TRBV6-3 and some other V segments were excluded as indistinguishable. Presence/absence comparisons presumed near-even sequencing depth among donors.

The PCR had 60 Vbeta and 13 Jbeta primers. In the authors' workflow: Unique TCR beta chains totaled some 80 million in a later count, with roughly 11 million of them shared. The method was immunoSEQ multiplex PCR; TCRdb's version includes in-frame clones alone and lacks a portion of them. The D gene and trimming were derived from the DNA, and the V and J assignments and clone size from that table. The sample consists of over 150,000 clones, about four fifths of them appearing once. The CDR3 spans 13 residues. V was shortened by 2 bases and J by 3 bases, with 8 bases between the two germline ends. Germline CDR1 WNHNN, CDR2 SYGVQD (reference sequence).

The chain couples TRBV10-1 to TRBJ2-7; no clear D. The source is a girl aged 5 to 17 in good health and CMV-seropositive. Specimen: PBMCs. CDR3 region: CASSENRHYEQYF. The DNA for the CDR3 is TGCGCCAGCAGTGAGAACAGACACTACGAGCAGTACTTC.